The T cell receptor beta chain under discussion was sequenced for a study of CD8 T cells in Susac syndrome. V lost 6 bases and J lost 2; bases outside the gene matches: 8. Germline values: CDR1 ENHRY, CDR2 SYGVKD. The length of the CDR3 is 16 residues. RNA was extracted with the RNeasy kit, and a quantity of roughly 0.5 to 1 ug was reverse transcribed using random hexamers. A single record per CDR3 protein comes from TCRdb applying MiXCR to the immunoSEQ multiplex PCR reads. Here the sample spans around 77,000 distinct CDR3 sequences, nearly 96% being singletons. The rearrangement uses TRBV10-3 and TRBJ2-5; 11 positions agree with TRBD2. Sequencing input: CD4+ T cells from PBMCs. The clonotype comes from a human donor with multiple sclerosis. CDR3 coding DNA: TGTGCCATCAGGGGATCCGGGACTAGCGGTCAAGAGACCCAGTACTTC. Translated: CAIRGSGTSGQETQYF.